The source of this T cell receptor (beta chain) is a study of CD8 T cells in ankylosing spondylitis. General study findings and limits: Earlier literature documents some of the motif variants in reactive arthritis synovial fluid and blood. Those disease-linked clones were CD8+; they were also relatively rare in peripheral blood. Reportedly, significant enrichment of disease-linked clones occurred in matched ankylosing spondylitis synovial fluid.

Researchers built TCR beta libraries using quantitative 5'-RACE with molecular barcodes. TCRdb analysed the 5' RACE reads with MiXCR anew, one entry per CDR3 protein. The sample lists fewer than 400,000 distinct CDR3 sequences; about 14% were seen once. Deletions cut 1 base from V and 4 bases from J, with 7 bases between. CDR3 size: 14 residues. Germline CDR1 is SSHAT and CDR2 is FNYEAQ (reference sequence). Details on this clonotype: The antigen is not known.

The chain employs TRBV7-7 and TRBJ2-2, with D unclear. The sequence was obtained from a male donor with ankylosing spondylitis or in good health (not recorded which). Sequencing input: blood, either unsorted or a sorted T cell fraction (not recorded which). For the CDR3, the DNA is TGTGCCAGCAGCTTAGGAGACCCCACCGGGGAGCTGTTTTTT. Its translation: CASSLGDPTGELFF.